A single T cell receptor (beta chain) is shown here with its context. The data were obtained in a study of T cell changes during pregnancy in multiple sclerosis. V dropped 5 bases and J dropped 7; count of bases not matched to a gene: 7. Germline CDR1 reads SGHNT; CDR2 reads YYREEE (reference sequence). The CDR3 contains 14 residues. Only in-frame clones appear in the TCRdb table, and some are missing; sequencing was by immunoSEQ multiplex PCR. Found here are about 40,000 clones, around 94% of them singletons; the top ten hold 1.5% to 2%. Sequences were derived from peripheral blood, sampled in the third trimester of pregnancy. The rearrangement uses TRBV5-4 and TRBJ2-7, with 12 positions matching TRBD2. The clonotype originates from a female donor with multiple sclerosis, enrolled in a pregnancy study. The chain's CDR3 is CASRRTSGNGEQYF. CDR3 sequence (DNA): TGTGCCAGCAGAAGGACTAGCGGGAATGGGGAGCAGTACTTC.